These T cell receptor beta chains were read from a single sample in a study of STAT5B mutations in CD4+ large granular lymphocyte leukemia. Produced via immunoSEQ multiplex PCR; TCRdb's table is partial and in-frame only. This repertoire shows about 45,000 clones, 65% to 90% found once; its top ten account for less than 3%. Sequenced input: CD4+ T cells from blood buffy coats. These receptors were collected from a human donor in good health. The CDR3 runs from the conserved cysteine through the conserved F or W. A D gene is named only where the DNA matches it firmly. Clone size is given for some rows only: seen once, a few or many times, or a class if the clone is expanded.

v_call: TRBV28
j_call: TRBJ1-1
d_call: TRBD1
clone_size: once
cdr3_aa: CASSSNGQVDAFF
cdr3_nt: TGTGCCAGCAGTTCTAACGGACAGGTTGACGCTTTCTTT

v_call: TRBV11-2
j_call: TRBJ2-7
d_call: NA
clone_size: NA
cdr3_aa: CASSFGNSPTYEQYF
cdr3_nt: TGTGCCAGCAGCTTCGGTAATAGCCCAACCTACGAGCAGTACTTC

v_call: TRBV7-9
j_call: TRBJ2-1
d_call: NA
clone_size: once
cdr3_aa: CASSFHTGKGEQFF
cdr3_nt: TGTGCCAGCAGTTTTCATACAGGGAAAGGTGAGCAGTTCTTC

v_call: TRBV9
j_call: TRBJ1-6
d_call: NA
clone_size: once
cdr3_aa: CASSASTGWNASPLHF
cdr3_nt: TGTGCCAGCAGCGCCTCCACAGGGTGGAACGCATCACCCCTCCACTTT

v_call: TRBV27
j_call: TRBJ1-1
d_call: NA
clone_size: NA
cdr3_aa: CASSLVDTNTEAFF
cdr3_nt: TGTGCCAGCAGTTTAGTGGACACGAACACTGAAGCTTTCTTT

v_call: TRBV5-1
j_call: TRBJ2-2
d_call: NA
clone_size: NA
cdr3_aa: CASSYNDRAGELFF
cdr3_nt: TGCGCCAGCAGCTATAATGATCGGGCCGGGGAGCTGTTTTTT

v_call: TRBV7-9
j_call: TRBJ2-5
d_call: NA
clone_size: once
cdr3_aa: CASSLEGFQETQYF
cdr3_nt: TGTGCCAGCAGCTTAGAGGGGTTTCAGGAGACCCAGTACTTC

v_call: TRBV7-6
j_call: TRBJ2-5
d_call: TRBD2
clone_size: NA
cdr3_aa: CASSKGLAQETQYF
cdr3_nt: TGTGCCAGCAGCAAGGGACTAGCGCAAGAGACCCAGTACTTC

v_call: TRBV15
j_call: TRBJ2-2
d_call: TRBD1
clone_size: NA
cdr3_aa: CATSREALHPGTGGETGELFF
cdr3_nt: TGTGCCACCAGCAGAGAAGCCTTACATCCCGGGACAGGGGGCGAAACCGGGGAGCTGTTTTTT

v_call: TRBV30
j_call: TRBJ2-1
d_call: TRBD2
clone_size: NA
cdr3_aa: CAWKGLAGLTGYNEQFF
cdr3_nt: TGTGCCTGGAAGGGACTAGCGGGTTTGACCGGCTACAATGAGCAGTTCTTC

v_call: TRBV2
j_call: TRBJ2-7
d_call: TRBD2
clone_size: NA
cdr3_aa: CASSDWTSGSYEQYF
cdr3_nt: TGTGCCAGCAGTGATTGGACTAGCGGTTCCTACGAGCAGTACTTC

v_call: TRBV2
j_call: TRBJ1-2
d_call: NA
clone_size: once
cdr3_aa: CASSEGDVGRGYTF
cdr3_nt: TGTGCCAGCAGTGAAGGGGACGTCGGGCGCGGCTACACCTTC

v_call: TRBV19
j_call: TRBJ2-1
d_call: NA
clone_size: NA
cdr3_aa: CASGRQISYNEQFF
cdr3_nt: TGTGCCAGTGGTCGGCAAATCTCCTACAATGAGCAGTTCTTC

v_call: TRBV5-4
j_call: TRBJ2-6
d_call: NA
clone_size: once
cdr3_aa: CASSLVLASGANVLTF
cdr3_nt: TGTGCCAGCAGCTTGGTGCTCGCTTCTGGGGCCAACGTCCTGACTTTC

v_call: TRBV7-9
j_call: TRBJ2-2
d_call: TRBD1
clone_size: once
cdr3_aa: CASSTGQAGAGELFF
cdr3_nt: TGTGCCAGCAGCACGGGACAGGCGGGCGCCGGGGAGCTGTTTTTT

v_call: TRBV4-2
j_call: TRBJ2-1
d_call: TRBD2
clone_size: NA
cdr3_aa: CASSHYREASEQFF
cdr3_nt: TGTGCCAGCAGCCATTACCGGGAGGCCTCCGAGCAGTTCTTC

v_call: TRBV7-2
j_call: TRBJ2-1
d_call: TRBD2
clone_size: NA
cdr3_aa: CASSLRTSGSYEQFF
cdr3_nt: TGTGCCAGCAGCTTAAGGACTAGCGGGAGCTATGAGCAGTTCTTC

v_call: TRBV30
j_call: TRBJ1-2
d_call: NA
clone_size: NA
cdr3_aa: CAWDLRRRTAINYGYTF
cdr3_nt: TGTGCCTGGGACTTAAGAAGAAGGACAGCGATAAACTATGGCTACACCTTC